This T cell receptor (beta chain) was captured in a study of blood T cell repertoires in COVID-19. About the study: From the United States, Italy and Spain came samples of acute and convalescent COVID-19. T cells, B-cell-depleted T cells, or PBMCs supplied cDNA or gDNA.

As handled by the study authors: Amplification from reference gene primers served as the basis for estimated nucleated cell counts. Repertoires were generated with immunoSEQ multiplex PCR, while TCRdb's copy carries only in-frame clones and drops some. V, J and clone size are those of that table, while D and trimming were read from the DNA. The sample includes approximately 300,000 clones, under 90% of them seen just once. The germline CDR1 and CDR2 sequences are SGHVS and FQNEAQ. The V end was cut by 5 bases, the J end by 8 bases, with 15 bases between. This CDR3 is built from 14 residues. Seattle enrolled patients during active infection and tracked them longitudinally.

This clonotype was sampled from a woman aged 25-40 years with COVID-19, enrolled during active disease. The sequencing sample was made of peripheral blood. The chain is built from TRBV7-8 and TRBJ1-4, with D possibly TRBD1 on 5 matching bases. The CDR3 is CASSPHPSGEKLFF. CDR3 DNA sequence: TGTGCCAGCAGCCCGCACCCGTCAGGGGAAAAACTGTTTTTT.